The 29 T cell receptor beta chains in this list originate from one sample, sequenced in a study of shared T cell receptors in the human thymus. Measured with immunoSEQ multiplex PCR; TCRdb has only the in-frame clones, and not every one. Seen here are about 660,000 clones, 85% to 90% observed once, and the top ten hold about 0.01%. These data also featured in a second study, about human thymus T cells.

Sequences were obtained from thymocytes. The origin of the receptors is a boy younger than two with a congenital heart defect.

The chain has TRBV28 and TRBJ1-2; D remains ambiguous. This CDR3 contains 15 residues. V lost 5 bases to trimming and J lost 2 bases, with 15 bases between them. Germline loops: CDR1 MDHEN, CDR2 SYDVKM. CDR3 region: CASSLIGVKNYGYTF. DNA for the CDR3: TGTGCCAGCAGTCTCATCGGGGTAAAGAACTATGGCTACACCTTC.

The CDR3 loop reads CASSLGGAELFF. The CDR3 nucleotides are TGTGCCAGCAGCTTAGGCGGCGCCGAACTGTTTTTT. This sequence joins TRBV7-9 and TRBJ1-4; D unclear. Per germline, CDR1 SEHNR and CDR2 FQNEAQ (reference sequence). This CDR3 contains 12 residues. V dropped 1 base and J dropped 12 bases, with 9 bases sitting between them.

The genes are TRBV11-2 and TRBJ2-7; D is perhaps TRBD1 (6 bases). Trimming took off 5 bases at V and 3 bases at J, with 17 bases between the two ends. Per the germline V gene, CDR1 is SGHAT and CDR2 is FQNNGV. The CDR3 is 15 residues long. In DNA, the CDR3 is TGTGCCAGCAGCAACACCGGGACAATCCACTACGAGCAGTACTTC. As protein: CASSNTGTIHYEQYF.

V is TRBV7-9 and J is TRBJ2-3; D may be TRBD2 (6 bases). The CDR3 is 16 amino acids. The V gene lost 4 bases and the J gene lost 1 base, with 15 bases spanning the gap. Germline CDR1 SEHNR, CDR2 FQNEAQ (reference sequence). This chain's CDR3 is CASSSVPSARTDTQYF. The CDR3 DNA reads TGTGCCAGCAGCTCCGTACCTAGCGCCCGCACAGATACGCAGTATTTT.

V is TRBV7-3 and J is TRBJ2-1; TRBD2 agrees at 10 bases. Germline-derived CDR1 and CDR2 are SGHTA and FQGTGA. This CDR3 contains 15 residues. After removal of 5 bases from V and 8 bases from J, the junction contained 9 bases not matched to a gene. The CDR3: CASSRPASGSDEQFF. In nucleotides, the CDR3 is TGTGCCAGCAGCCGGCCGGCTAGCGGGAGCGATGAGCAGTTCTTC.

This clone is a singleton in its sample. The CDR3 DNA sequence: TGTGCCAGCAGTGAACTAGCGGGAGGATATAATACGCAGTATTTT. This codes for CASSELAGGYNTQYF. The chain recombines TRBV6-4 with TRBJ2-3; 12 bases match TRBD2. The V segment lost 3 bases and the J segment 7 bases; nucleotides outside the gene matches: 5. The CDR3 consists of 15 residues. From germline, CDR1 is MRHNA and CDR2 SNTAGT.

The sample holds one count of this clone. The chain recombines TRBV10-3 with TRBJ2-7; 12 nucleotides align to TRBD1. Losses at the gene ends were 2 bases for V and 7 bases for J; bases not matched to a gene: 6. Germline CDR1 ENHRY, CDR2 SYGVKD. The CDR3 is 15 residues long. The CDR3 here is CAISEGDRGPPEQYF. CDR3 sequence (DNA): TGTGCCATCAGTGAGGGGGACAGGGGGCCCCCTGAGCAGTACTTC.

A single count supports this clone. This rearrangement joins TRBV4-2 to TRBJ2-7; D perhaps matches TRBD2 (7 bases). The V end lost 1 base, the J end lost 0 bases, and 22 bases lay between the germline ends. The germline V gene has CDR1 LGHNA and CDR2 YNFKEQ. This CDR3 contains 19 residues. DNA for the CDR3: TGTGCCAGCAGCCAAGGGTTCCGCGGGAGAGGGGGAAGCTCCTACGAGCAGTACTTC. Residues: CASSQGFRGRGGSSYEQYF.

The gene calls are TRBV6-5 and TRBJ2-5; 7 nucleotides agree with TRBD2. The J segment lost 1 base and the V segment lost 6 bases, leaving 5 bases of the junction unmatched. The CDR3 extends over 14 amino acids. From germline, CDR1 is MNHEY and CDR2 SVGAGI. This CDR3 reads CASSRTSVQETQYF. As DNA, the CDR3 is TGTGCCAGCAGCCGAACTAGCGTCCAAGAGACCCAGTACTTC.

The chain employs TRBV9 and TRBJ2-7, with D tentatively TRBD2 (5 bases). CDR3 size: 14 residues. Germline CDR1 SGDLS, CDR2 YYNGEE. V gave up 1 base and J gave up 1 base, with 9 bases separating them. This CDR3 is CASSVKRESYEQYF. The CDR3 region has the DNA TGTGCCAGCAGCGTAAAACGGGAATCCTACGAGCAGTACTTC.

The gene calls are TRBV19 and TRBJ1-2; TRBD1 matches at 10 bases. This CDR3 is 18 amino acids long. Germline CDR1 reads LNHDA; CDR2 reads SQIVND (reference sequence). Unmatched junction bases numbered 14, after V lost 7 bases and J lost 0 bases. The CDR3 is CASTRTETGTGANYGYTF. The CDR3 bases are TGTGCCAGTACCCGGACCGAAACCGGGACAGGGGCTAACTATGGCTACACCTTC.

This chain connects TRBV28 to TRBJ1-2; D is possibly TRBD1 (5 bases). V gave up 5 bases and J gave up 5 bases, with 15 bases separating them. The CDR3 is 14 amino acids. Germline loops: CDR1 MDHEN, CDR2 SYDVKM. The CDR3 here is CASSTWARGYGYTF. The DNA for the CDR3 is TGTGCCAGCAGTACCTGGGCCCGGGGGTATGGCTACACCTTC.

This CDR3 is CASSQRGREGWSDTQYF. The CDR3 DNA is TGCGCCAGCAGCCAACGGGGACGGGAGGGGTGGTCAGATACGCAGTATTTT. V and J are TRBV4-1 and TRBJ2-3, with 8 bases lining up with TRBD2. Germline loops: CDR1 MGHRA, CDR2 YSYEKL. The CDR3 has 17 amino acids. Losses at the gene ends were 2 bases for V and 4 bases for J; bases not matched to a gene: 11.

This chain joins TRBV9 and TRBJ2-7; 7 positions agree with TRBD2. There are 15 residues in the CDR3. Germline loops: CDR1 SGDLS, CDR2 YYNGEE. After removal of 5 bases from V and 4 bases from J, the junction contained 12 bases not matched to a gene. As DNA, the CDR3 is TGTGCCAGCAGGCCGGGCAGCGGGATGGGTTACGAGCAGTACTTC. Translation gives CASRPGSGMGYEQYF. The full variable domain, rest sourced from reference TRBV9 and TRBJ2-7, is DSGVTQTPKHLITATGQRVTLRCSPRSGDLSVYWYQQSLDQGLQFLIQYYNGEERAKGNILERFSAQQFPDLHSELNLSSLELGDSALYFCASRPGSGMGYEQYFGPGTRLTVT.

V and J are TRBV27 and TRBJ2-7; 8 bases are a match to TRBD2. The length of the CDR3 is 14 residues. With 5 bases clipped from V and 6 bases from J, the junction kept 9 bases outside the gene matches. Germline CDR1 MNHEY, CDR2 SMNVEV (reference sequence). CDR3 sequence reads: CASSPRGGGTEQYF. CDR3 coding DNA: TGTGCCAGCAGTCCCCGGGGGGGAGGAACCGAGCAGTACTTC.

CDR3 protein: CASSLTESQETQYF. The CDR3 DNA sequence: TGTGCCAGCAGTTTGACGGAGTCCCAAGAGACCCAGTACTTC. The chain recombines TRBV27 with TRBJ2-5; D is unresolved. There are 14 residues in the CDR3. Trimming stripped 3 bases from V and 1 base from J, with 9 bases between. In germline, CDR1 is MNHEY, CDR2 SMNVEV (reference sequence).

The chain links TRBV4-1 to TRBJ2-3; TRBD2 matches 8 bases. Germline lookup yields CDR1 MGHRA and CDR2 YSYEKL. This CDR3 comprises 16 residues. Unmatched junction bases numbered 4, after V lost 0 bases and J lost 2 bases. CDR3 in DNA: TGCGCCAGCAGCCAAGATGGGACTAGAATCACAGATACGCAGTATTTT. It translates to CASSQDGTRITDTQYF.

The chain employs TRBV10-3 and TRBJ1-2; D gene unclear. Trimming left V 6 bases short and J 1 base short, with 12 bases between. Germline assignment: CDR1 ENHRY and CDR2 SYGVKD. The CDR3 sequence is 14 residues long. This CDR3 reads CAISPGSFNYGYTF. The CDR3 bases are TGTGCCATCAGCCCCGGGTCCTTTAACTATGGCTACACCTTC.

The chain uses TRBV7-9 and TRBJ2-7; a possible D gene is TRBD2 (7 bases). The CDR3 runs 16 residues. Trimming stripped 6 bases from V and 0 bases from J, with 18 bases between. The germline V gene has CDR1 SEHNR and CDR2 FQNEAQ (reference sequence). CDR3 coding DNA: TGTGCCAGCAGTCCCCCGGGGGGCGGGGCCTCCTACGAGCAGTACTTC. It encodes CASSPPGGGASYEQYF.

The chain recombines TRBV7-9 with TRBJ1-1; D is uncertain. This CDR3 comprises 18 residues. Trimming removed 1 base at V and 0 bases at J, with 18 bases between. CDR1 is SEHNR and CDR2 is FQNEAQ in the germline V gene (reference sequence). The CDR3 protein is CASSLVYERIGLNTEAFF. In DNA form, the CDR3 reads TGTGCCAGCAGCTTAGTGTATGAGCGAATTGGTCTGAACACTGAAGCTTTCTTT.

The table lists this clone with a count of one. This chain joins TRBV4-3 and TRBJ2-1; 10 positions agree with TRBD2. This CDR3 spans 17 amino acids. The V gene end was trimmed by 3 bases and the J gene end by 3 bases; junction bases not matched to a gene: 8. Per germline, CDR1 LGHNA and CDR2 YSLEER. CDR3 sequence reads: CASSQDHLAGVYNEQFF. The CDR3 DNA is TGCGCCAGCAGCCAGGACCACCTAGCGGGAGTCTACAATGAGCAGTTCTTC.

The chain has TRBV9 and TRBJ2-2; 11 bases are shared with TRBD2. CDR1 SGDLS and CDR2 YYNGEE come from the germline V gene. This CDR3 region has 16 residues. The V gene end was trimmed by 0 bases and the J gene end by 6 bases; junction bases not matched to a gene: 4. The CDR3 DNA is TGTGCCAGCAGCGTAGTAGCGGGAGGGCGGGCCGGGGAGCTGTTTTTT. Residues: CASSVVAGGRAGELFF.

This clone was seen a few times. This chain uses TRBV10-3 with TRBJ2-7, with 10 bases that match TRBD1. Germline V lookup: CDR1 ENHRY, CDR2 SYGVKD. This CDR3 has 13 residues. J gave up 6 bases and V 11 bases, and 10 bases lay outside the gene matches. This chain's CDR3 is CAVAGTGVREQYF. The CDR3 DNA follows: TGTGCCGTCGCCGGGACAGGGGTCCGCGAGCAGTACTTC.

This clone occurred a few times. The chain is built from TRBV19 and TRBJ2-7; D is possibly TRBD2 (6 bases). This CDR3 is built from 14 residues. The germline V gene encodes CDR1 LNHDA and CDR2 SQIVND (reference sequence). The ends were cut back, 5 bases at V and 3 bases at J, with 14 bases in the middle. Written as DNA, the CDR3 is TGTGCCAGTAGTCCCCCCGGGAGCCACTACGAGCAGTACTTC. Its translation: CASSPPGSHYEQYF.

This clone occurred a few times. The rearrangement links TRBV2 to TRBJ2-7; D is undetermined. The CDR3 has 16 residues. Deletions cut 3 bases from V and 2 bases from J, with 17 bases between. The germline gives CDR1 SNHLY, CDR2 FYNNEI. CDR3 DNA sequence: TGTGCCAGCAGTGATGCCCCATCGGCAGGAACCTACGAGCAGTACTTC. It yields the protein CASSDAPSAGTYEQYF.

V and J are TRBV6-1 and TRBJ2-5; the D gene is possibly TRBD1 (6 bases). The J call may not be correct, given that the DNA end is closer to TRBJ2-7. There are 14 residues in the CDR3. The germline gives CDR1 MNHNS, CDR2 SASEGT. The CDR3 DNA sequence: TGTGCCAGCAGTGAAGCCGGACAGATCCACGAGCAGTACTTC. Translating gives CASSEAGQIHEQYF.

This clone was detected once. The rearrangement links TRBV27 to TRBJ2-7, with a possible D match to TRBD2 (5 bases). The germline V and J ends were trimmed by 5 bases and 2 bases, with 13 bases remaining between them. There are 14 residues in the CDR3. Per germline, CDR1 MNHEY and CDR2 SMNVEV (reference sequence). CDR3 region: CASSTAGLTYEQYF. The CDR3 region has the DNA TGTGCCAGCAGTACCGCGGGTTTAACCTACGAGCAGTACTTC.

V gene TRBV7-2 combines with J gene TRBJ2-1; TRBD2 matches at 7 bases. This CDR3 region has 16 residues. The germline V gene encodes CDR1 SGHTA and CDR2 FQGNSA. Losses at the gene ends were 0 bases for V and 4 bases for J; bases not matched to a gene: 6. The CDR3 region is CASSLAGGPPYNEQFF. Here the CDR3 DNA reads TGTGCCAGCAGCTTAGCGGGAGGGCCCCCATACAATGAGCAGTTCTTC.

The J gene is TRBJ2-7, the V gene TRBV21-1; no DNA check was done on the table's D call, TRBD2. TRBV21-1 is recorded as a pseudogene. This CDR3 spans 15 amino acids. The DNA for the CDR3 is TGTGCCAGCAGGGGACTAGCGGGTCGCTCCTACGAGCAGTACTTC. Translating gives CASRGLAGRSYEQYF.